The 9 T cell receptor beta chains below come from one sample, sequenced in a study of shared clonotypes between healthy human individuals. Clones were sequenced by immunoSEQ multiplex PCR, and TCRdb holds only the in-frame ones, with some missing. This sample has fewer than 350,000 clones, with around 87% found just once. Sequenced material: memory CD8+ T cells sorted from blood. This sample's subset: CD45RO+ cells pooled with CCR7-negative TemRA cells. The source of these receptors is a man aged 18-30 years in good health.

The chain joins TRBV4-3 to TRBJ2-3; TRBD2 matches at 11 bases. V lost 1 base and J lost 1; bases outside the gene matches: 13. Germline values: CDR1 LGHNA, CDR2 YSLEER. The CDR3 loop spans 20 amino acids. CDR3 coding DNA: TGCGCCAGCAGCCAAGTTGGCCTAGCGGGAGGTGGGATGGGCACAGATACGCAGTATTTT. Translating it yields CASSQVGLAGGGMGTDTQYF.

This clone was counted a single time. The rearrangement uses TRBV27 and TRBJ2-7; the match to TRBD1 covers 7 bases. Per the germline V gene, CDR1 is MNHEY and CDR2 is SMNVEV (reference sequence). The CDR3 sequence is 13 residues long. Germline trimming cut 6 bases from V and 2 bases from J; bases unmatched to any gene: 4. CDR3 sequence: CASSVRGPYEQYF. CDR3 sequence (DNA): TGTGCCAGCAGCGTAAGGGGGCCCTACGAGCAGTACTTC.

This clone was observed a handful of times. The chain joins TRBV29-1 to TRBJ1-4, with a tentative D call TRBD1 (5 bases). The CDR3 is 14 residues long. Germline CDR1 is SQVTM and CDR2 is ANQGSEA. Trimming left V 7 bases short and J 6 bases short, with 18 bases between. The CDR3 DNA reads TGCAGCGCCGCGGGTCCTCTAGGGGATGAAAAACTGTTTTTT. Translation gives CSAAGPLGDEKLFF.

The J gene is TRBJ2-5, the V gene TRBV7-9, with 14 bases that match TRBD2. The end of the DNA fits TRBJ2-7 better, so the J call may be wrong. The CDR3 is made up of 16 amino acids. In germline, CDR1 is SEHNR, CDR2 FQNEAQ (reference sequence). CDR3 in amino acids: CASSGAGLAGGSEQYF. CDR3 sequence (DNA): TGTGCCAGCAGCGGGGCCGGACTAGCGGGAGGATCCGAGCAGTACTTC.

In regard to this clone: Other DNA sequences from this sample encode an identical CDR3 as well. V usage is TRBV27 and J usage is TRBJ2-1; tentatively, D is TRBD2 (5 bases). The CDR3 extends over 13 amino acids. V was trimmed by 5 bases and J by 0 bases, leaving 5 bases between them. Germline V CDR1 and CDR2: MNHEY, SMNVEV (reference sequence). The CDR3 nucleotides read TGTGCCAGCAGTAGCGGCTCCTACAATGAGCAGTTCTTC. Its protein product is CASSSGSYNEQFF.

The chain links TRBV10-2 to TRBJ2-7, with D hard to call. Germline V lookup: CDR1 WSHSY, CDR2 SAAADI. Trimming cost V 7 bases and J 3 bases, with 25 bases left between them. The CDR3 spans 17 residues. The CDR3 coding sequence is TGCGCCAGCACTGTGTCGGCCAATTGGTTTCTTCTCTACGAGCAGTACTTC. This codes for CASTVSANWFLLYEQYF.

This sequence joins TRBV5-1 and TRBJ2-7, with 9 bases that match TRBD2. This CDR3 is built from 14 residues. V trimming: 0 bases; J trimming: 5 bases; junction bases outside the gene matches: 3. Germline V gene lookup returns CDR1 SGHRS and CDR2 YFSETQ. The CDR3 DNA follows: TGCGCCAGCAGCTTGGCTAGCGGGATCGACGAGCAGTACTTC. Amino acids: CASSLASGIDEQYF.

To note about this clone: This sample includes further DNA sequences coding for the same CDR3. The chain links TRBV30 to TRBJ1-2; 7 nucleotides agree with TRBD1. The length of the CDR3 is 14 residues. Germline loops: CDR1 GTSNPN, CDR2 SVGIG (reference sequence). V shed 0 bases, J shed 2 bases, and the junction held 3 bases outside the gene matches. The CDR3 region has the DNA TGTGCCTGGAGTGTAGGGGGCACCAACTATGGCTACACCTTC. Amino acids: CAWSVGGTNYGYTF.

This clone has a single count. The gene calls are TRBV4-3 and TRBJ2-3, with a weak D call TRBD2 (6 bases). The length of the CDR3 is 17 residues. Germline values: CDR1 LGHNA, CDR2 YSLEER. With 0 bases removed from V and 2 bases from J, the gap between germline ends came to 15 bases. CDR3 sequence reads: CASSQEWSAGITDTQYF. CDR3 DNA sequence: TGCGCCAGCAGCCAAGAATGGTCGGCGGGAATCACAGATACGCAGTATTTT.